This T cell receptor beta chain was recovered during a study of cytomegalovirus exposure and HLA in healthy donors. Use of 60 Vbeta and 13 Jbeta primers characterized the PCR. Study processing details: The authors later counted some 76 million unique TCR beta chains, 8.5 million to 13 million of them shared. Clones were read by immunoSEQ multiplex PCR, and TCRdb kept only the in-frame ones, dropping some. For V, J and clone size, that table is used; D and trimming come from the DNA. The profile shows some 120,000 clones, 76% of them singletons. Germline-derived CDR1 and CDR2 are SEHNR and FQNEAQ (reference sequence). Trimming took off 8 bases at V and 0 bases at J, with 20 bases between the two ends. This CDR3 has 17 residues.

V gene TRBV7-9 combines with J gene TRBJ1-3; no reliable D call. The sample consisted of PBMCs. The receptor's source is a woman aged 35 to 49 in good health and CMV-seropositive. The CDR3, as DNA: TGTGCCAGCTTAGCAGCTGAGGCGCCCTCCTCTGGAAACACCATATATTTT. Residues: CASLAAEAPSSGNTIYF.